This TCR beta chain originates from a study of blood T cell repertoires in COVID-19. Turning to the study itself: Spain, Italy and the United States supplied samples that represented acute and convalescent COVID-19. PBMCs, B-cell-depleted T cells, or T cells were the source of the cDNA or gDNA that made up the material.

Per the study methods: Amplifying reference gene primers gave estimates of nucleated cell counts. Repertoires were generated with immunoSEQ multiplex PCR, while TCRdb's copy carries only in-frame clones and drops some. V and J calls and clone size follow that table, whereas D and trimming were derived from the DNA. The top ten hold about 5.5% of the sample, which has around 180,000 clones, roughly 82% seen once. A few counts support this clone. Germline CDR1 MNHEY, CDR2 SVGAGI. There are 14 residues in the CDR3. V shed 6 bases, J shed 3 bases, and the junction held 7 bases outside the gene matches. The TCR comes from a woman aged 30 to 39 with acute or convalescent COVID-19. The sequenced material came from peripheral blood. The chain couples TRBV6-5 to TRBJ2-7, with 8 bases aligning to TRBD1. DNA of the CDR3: TGTGCCAGCAGACCCTTTGGACAGGGCTACGAGCAGTACTTC. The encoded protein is CASRPFGQGYEQYF.